These T cell receptor beta chains were read from a single sample in a study of beta chain features in type 1 diabetes. Using immunoSEQ multiplex PCR, the repertoire was profiled, and TCRdb retains in-frame clones only, with some absent. The sample gives 860,000 or so clones, 15% to 20% of which show up once; 0.023% is in the top ten. The sample comprised naive CD4+ T cells from blood. The origin of the receptors is a woman younger than 35 in good health. Both conserved end residues are part of each CDR3. D genes are given only for firm matches. Some rows mark clone size as missing; the rest say once, few, many or name a class of expanded clone.

v_gene: TRBV5-4; d_gene: -; abundance: -; j_gene: TRBJ2-7; CDR3aa: CASTPSSGAIGEQYF; CDR3nt: TGTGCCAGCACCCCTAGTTCGGGAGCGATTGGCGAGCAGTACTTC
v_gene: TRBV9; d_gene: TRBD2; abundance: -; j_gene: TRBJ2-1; CDR3aa: CASSVGGLVNEQFF; CDR3nt: TGTGCCAGCAGCGTAGGGGGACTAGTGAATGAGCAGTTCTTC
v_gene: TRBV20-1; d_gene: -; abundance: few; j_gene: TRBJ2-5; CDR3aa: CSATGAETQYF; CDR3nt: TGCAGTGCTACAGGGGCAGAGACCCAGTACTTC
v_gene: TRBV7-2; d_gene: -; abundance: -; j_gene: TRBJ2-7; CDR3aa: CASSLAGPINEQYF; CDR3nt: TGTGCCAGCAGCTTAGCGGGGCCCATTAACGAGCAGTACTTC
v_gene: TRBV7-9; d_gene: TRBD1; abundance: few; j_gene: TRBJ2-1; CDR3aa: CASSLFGQVGHNEQFF; CDR3nt: TGTGCCAGCAGCTTATTCGGACAGGTTGGACACAATGAGCAGTTCTTC
v_gene: TRBV7-2; d_gene: TRBD2; abundance: -; j_gene: TRBJ2-7; CDR3aa: CASSRLAASYEQYF; CDR3nt: TGTGCCAGCAGCCGACTAGCCGCTTCCTACGAGCAGTACTTC
v_gene: TRBV20-1; d_gene: -; abundance: -; j_gene: TRBJ2-5; CDR3aa: CSAVHQETQYF; CDR3nt: TGCAGTGCGGTCCATCAAGAGACCCAGTACTTC
v_gene: TRBV27; d_gene: TRBD1; abundance: -; j_gene: TRBJ2-7; CDR3aa: CASSRSGGLGYEQYF; CDR3nt: TGTGCCAGCAGTCGTTCAGGGGGTTTGGGCTACGAGCAGTACTTC
v_gene: TRBV7-9; d_gene: -; abundance: few; j_gene: TRBJ1-4; CDR3aa: CASSRAATNGKLFF; CDR3nt: TGTGCCAGCAGCCGGGCTGCAACTAATGGAAAACTGTTTTTT
v_gene: TRBV4-2; d_gene: TRBD1; abundance: few; j_gene: TRBJ2-7; CDR3aa: CASSQDGQGASYEQYF; CDR3nt: TGTGCCAGCAGCCAAGACGGACAGGGGGCTTCCTACGAGCAGTACTTC
v_gene: TRBV7-2; d_gene: -; abundance: -; j_gene: TRBJ2-1; CDR3aa: CASSRGSAGDEQFF; CDR3nt: TGTGCCAGCAGCCGGGGCTCTGCGGGCGATGAGCAGTTCTTC
v_gene: TRBV5-1; d_gene: -; abundance: -; j_gene: TRBJ2-7; CDR3aa: CASSGSYEQYF; CDR3nt: TGCGCCAGCAGCGGATCCTACGAGCAGTACTTC
v_gene: TRBV7-2; d_gene: -; abundance: few; j_gene: TRBJ1-1; CDR3aa: CASGLRYTEAFF; CDR3nt: TGTGCCAGCGGACTGAGGTACACTGAAGCTTTCTTT
v_gene: TRBV19; d_gene: TRBD2; abundance: -; j_gene: TRBJ2-1; CDR3aa: CASSVPQHSGRRSHEQFF; CDR3nt: TGTGCCAGTAGTGTCCCTCAACATAGCGGGAGGCGTTCACATGAGCAGTTCTTC
v_gene: TRBV28; d_gene: -; abundance: -; j_gene: TRBJ1-3; CDR3aa: CASSFHDTIYF; CDR3nt: TGTGCCAGCAGTTTTCACGACACCATATATTTT
v_gene: TRBV13; d_gene: TRBD2; abundance: many; j_gene: TRBJ2-1; CDR3aa: CASTRGEIAGYNEQFF; CDR3nt: TGTGCCAGCACCAGAGGGGAGATAGCGGGCTACAATGAGCAGTTCTTC
v_gene: TRBV7-8; d_gene: TRBD2; abundance: few; j_gene: TRBJ2-7; CDR3aa: CASSRATSGSYEQYF; CDR3nt: TGTGCCAGCAGCCGTGCGACTAGCGGCTCCTACGAGCAGTACTTC
v_gene: TRBV4-2; d_gene: TRBD1; abundance: few; j_gene: TRBJ1-5; CDR3aa: CASSQDRDRGSNQPQHF; CDR3nt: TGTGCCAGCAGCCAGGACCGAGACAGGGGTAGCAATCAGCCCCAGCATTTT
v_gene: TRBV7-9; d_gene: TRBD1; abundance: -; j_gene: TRBJ1-5; CDR3aa: CASSLSKPGQGRQPQHF; CDR3nt: TGTGCCAGCAGCTTATCTAAACCGGGACAGGGCCGCCAGCCCCAGCATTTT
v_gene: TRBV10-3; d_gene: -; abundance: -; j_gene: TRBJ1-2; CDR3aa: CAISERTVFGYTF; CDR3nt: TGTGCCATCAGTGAAAGGACAGTTTTTGGCTACACCTTC
v_gene: TRBV7-9; d_gene: -; abundance: -; j_gene: TRBJ2-5; CDR3aa: CASSLWGQETQYF; CDR3nt: TGTGCCAGCAGCTTGTGGGGGCAAGAGACCCAGTACTTC
v_gene: TRBV10-3; d_gene: -; abundance: -; j_gene: TRBJ2-7; CDR3aa: CAISEFAEPYEQYF; CDR3nt: TGTGCCATCAGTGAATTTGCAGAGCCCTACGAGCAGTACTTC
v_gene: TRBV11-2; d_gene: -; abundance: -; j_gene: TRBJ1-4; CDR3aa: CASSPQGLATNEKLFF; CDR3nt: TGTGCCAGCAGCCCACAGGGTTTGGCAACTAATGAAAAACTGTTTTTT
v_gene: TRBV7-8; d_gene: -; abundance: few; j_gene: TRBJ2-7; CDR3aa: CASSPLYEQYF; CDR3nt: TGTGCCAGCAGCCCCCTATACGAGCAGTACTTC
v_gene: TRBV6-5; d_gene: TRBD2; abundance: -; j_gene: TRBJ2-2; CDR3aa: CASYAGGPNGELFF; CDR3nt: TGTGCCAGCTACGCGGGAGGGCCCAACGGGGAGCTGTTTTTT
v_gene: TRBV9; d_gene: -; abundance: few; j_gene: TRBJ2-5; CDR3aa: CASSVGPQETQYF; CDR3nt: TGTGCCAGCAGCGTAGGGCCCCAAGAGACCCAGTACTTC
v_gene: TRBV4-2; d_gene: -; abundance: -; j_gene: TRBJ2-1; CDR3aa: CASSQVAGSYNEQFF; CDR3nt: TGTGCCAGCAGCCAAGTTGCGGGGTCCTACAATGAGCAGTTCTTC
v_gene: TRBV13; d_gene: -; abundance: few; j_gene: TRBJ2-2; CDR3aa: CASSLDRPTGELFF; CDR3nt: TGTGCCAGCAGCTTAGACAGGCCCACCGGGGAGCTGTTTTTT
v_gene: TRBV28; d_gene: -; abundance: -; j_gene: TRBJ1-2; CDR3aa: CASSAGKPYGYTF; CDR3nt: TGTGCCAGCAGTGCAGGGAAACCCTATGGCTACACCTTC
v_gene: TRBV28; d_gene: -; abundance: -; j_gene: TRBJ2-7; CDR3aa: CASSGSTYEQYF; CDR3nt: TGTGCCAGCAGTGGATCTACCTACGAGCAGTACTTC
v_gene: TRBV4-2; d_gene: -; abundance: few; j_gene: TRBJ1-1; CDR3aa: CASSLDSGRNTEAFF; CDR3nt: TGTGCCAGCAGCTTGGATTCTGGACGGAACACTGAAGCTTTCTTT